Shown below are 16 T cell receptor beta chains from a single sample sequenced in a study of technical replicates of blood from a few donors. Clones were read by immunoSEQ multiplex PCR, and TCRdb kept only the in-frame ones, dropping some. This sample carries over 50,000 clones, 85% to 95% of them seen once, and the ten largest clones take 3.5% to 5.5%. What was sequenced was PBMCs. The receptors were sampled from a human donor in good health. Some clones in this sample may be carry-over from other donors' samples.

The rearrangement joins TRBV7-2 to TRBJ2-5; 7 nucleotides line up with TRBD2. With 8 bases clipped from V and 4 bases from J, the junction kept 13 bases outside the gene matches. CDR3 size: 15 residues. CDR1 SGHTA and CDR2 FQGNSA come from the germline V gene. As DNA, the CDR3 is TGTGCCAGCGGCCAGACTAGCCGGAGTGGAGAGACCCAGTACTTC. This encodes CASGQTSRSGETQYF.

The chain employs TRBV7-9 and TRBJ2-5; 7 bases fit TRBD2. Losses at the gene ends were 5 bases for V and 3 bases for J; bases not matched to a gene: 9. The CDR3 covers 15 residues. Germline loops: CDR1 SEHNR, CDR2 FQNEAQ (reference sequence). The CDR3 loop is CASSRPFGGKETQYF. CDR3 in DNA: TGTGCCAGCAGCCGACCGTTCGGGGGGAAAGAGACCCAGTACTTC.

This rearrangement joins TRBV7-9 to TRBJ1-3; unclear D gene. The CDR3 totals 14 residues. Trimming cost V 2 bases and J 2 bases, with 7 bases left between them. Germline loops: CDR1 SEHNR, CDR2 FQNEAQ (reference sequence). CDR3 region: CASSLLGAGNTIYF. CDR3 coding DNA: TGTGCCAGCAGCTTACTCGGGGCTGGAAACACCATATATTTT.

The gene calls are TRBV5-6 and TRBJ1-2; D unclear. This CDR3 is 13 amino acids long. CDR1 and CDR2 (germline): SGHDT, YYEEEE. V was cut by 0 bases and J by 4 bases, with 7 bases left in between. The CDR3 DNA sequence: TGTGCCAGCAGCTTGGTTGGTAGCTATGGCTACACCTTC. As protein: CASSLVGSYGYTF. Based on the CDR3 plus reference TRBV5-6 and TRBJ1-2, the full variable domain is DAGVTQSPTHLIKTRGQQVTLRCSPKSGHDTVSWYQQALGQGPQFIFQYYEEEERQRGNFPDRFSGHQFPNYSSELNVNALLLGDSALYLCASSLVGSYGYTFGSGTRLTVV.

The V call is TRBV19, the J call TRBJ1-5, with D hard to call. V was trimmed by 6 bases and J by 5 bases, leaving 11 bases between them. Germline CDR1 reads LNHDA; CDR2 reads SQIVND (reference sequence). The CDR3 totals 13 residues. DNA of the CDR3: TGTGCCAGTAGAAGCGGAGATTATCAGCCCCAGCATTTT. Translating it yields CASRSGDYQPQHF.

The chain employs TRBV9 and TRBJ2-2; 9 bases align to TRBD2. V was clipped by 0 bases and J by 7 bases; unmatched bases: 4. CDR1 is SGDLS and CDR2 is YYNGEE in the germline V gene. The CDR3 runs to 15 residues. The CDR3 loop is CASSVVAGGYGELFF. DNA of the CDR3: TGTGCCAGCAGCGTAGTGGCGGGAGGGTACGGGGAGCTGTTTTTT.

The chain uses TRBV29-1 and TRBJ2-5; perhaps TRBD2 as D (5 bases). The CDR3 is 11 residues long. Germline values: CDR1 SQVTM, CDR2 ANQGSEA. The V end was cut by 8 bases, the J end by 1 base, with 8 bases between. CDR3 amino acids: CSSEVQETQYF. The CDR3 DNA sequence: TGCAGCTCGGAGGTCCAAGAGACCCAGTACTTC.

The chain employs TRBV5-4 and TRBJ1-2, with D possibly matching TRBD1 (6 bases). Trimming cost V 5 bases and J 7 bases, with 21 bases left between them. The CDR3 is 15 residues long. CDR1 SGHNT and CDR2 YYREEE come from the germline V gene (reference sequence). CDR3 in amino acids: CASRSPNRASSGYTF. As DNA, the CDR3 is TGTGCCAGCAGATCACCGAACAGGGCATCTAGTGGCTACACCTTC. Full variable domain (remainder filled in from reference TRBV5-4 and TRBJ1-2): ETGVTQSPTHLIKTRGQQVTLRCSSQSGHNTVSWYQQALGQGPQFIFQYYREEENGRGNFPPRFSGLQFPNYSSELNVNALELDDSALYLCASRSPNRASSGYTFGSGTRLTVV.

The CDR3 reads CASSPGQHSGANVLTF. In DNA form, the CDR3 reads TGTGCCAGCAGCCCTGGACAGCATTCTGGGGCCAACGTCCTGACTTTC. The V gene is TRBV9, the J gene TRBJ2-6; D may be TRBD1 (6 bases). Trimming stripped 4 bases from V and 1 base from J, with 12 bases between. The CDR3 runs 16 residues. CDR1 is SGDLS, CDR2 YYNGEE, per germline.

This clone came up once. The chain uses TRBV6-1 and TRBJ1-2; 7 nucleotides match TRBD1. Germline V CDR1 and CDR2: MNHNS, SASEGT. The trim removed 2 bases at V and 2 bases at J, leaving 5 bases unmatched. The CDR3 consists of 15 residues. Written as DNA, the CDR3 is TGTGCCAGCAGTGAATGGACAGGCCCAAACTATGGCTACACCTTC. This gives the protein CASSEWTGPNYGYTF.

In its sample, this clone was seen once. This sequence joins TRBV2 and TRBJ2-2; 11 bases line up with TRBD2. J lost 6 bases, V lost 4 bases, and 4 bases had no gene match. The length of the CDR3 is 15 residues. Germline-derived CDR1 and CDR2 are SNHLY and FYNNEI. The CDR3, as DNA: TGTGCCAGCAGTGGTAGCGGGGGGGCCTCCGGGGAGCTGTTTTTT. It yields the protein CASSGSGGASGELFF.

The CDR3 region is CASSLGFTGLRETQYF. Written as DNA, the CDR3 is TGTGCCAGCAGCTTGGGGTTTACAGGGTTGCGAGAGACCCAGTACTTC. The rearrangement links TRBV7-2 to TRBJ2-5; possibly TRBD1 for D (6 bases). This CDR3 contains 16 residues. V was cut by 3 bases and J by 4 bases, with 18 bases left in between. Germline V gene data show CDR1 as SGHTA and CDR2 as FQGNSA. The full variable domain, completed using reference TRBV7-2 and TRBJ2-5, is GAGVSQSPSNKVTEKGKDVELRCDPISGHTALYWYRQSLGQGLEFLIYFQGNSAPDKSGLPSDRFSAERTGGSVSTLTIQRTQQEDSAVYLCASSLGFTGLRETQYFGPGTRLLVL.

The V and J genes are TRBV9 and TRBJ2-3; the match to TRBD2 covers 12 bases. The CDR3 runs to 16 residues. Germline V CDR1 and CDR2: SGDLS, YYNGEE. The V gene end was trimmed by 0 bases and the J gene end by 3 bases; junction bases not matched to a gene: 2. CDR3 nucleotide sequence: TGTGCCAGCAGCGTAGTAACTAGCGGGAGGACAGATACGCAGTATTTT. Protein product: CASSVVTSGRTDTQYF.

The chain couples TRBV4-3 to TRBJ1-3; D is perhaps TRBD1 (5 bases). Germline CDR1 reads LGHNA; CDR2 reads YSLEER. The V gene lost 1 base and the J gene lost 5 bases, with 18 bases spanning the gap. This CDR3 is 17 amino acids long. CDR3 DNA sequence: TGCGCCAGCAGCCAAGGGGCTAACAGGAAGTATAGAAACACCATATATTTT. Residues: CASSQGANRKYRNTIYF.

The chain uses TRBV2 and TRBJ2-1, with D possibly matching TRBD2 (6 bases). Germline V CDR1 and CDR2: SNHLY, FYNNEI. V was trimmed by 10 bases and J by 0 bases, leaving 10 bases between them. CDR3 length: 13 residues. The CDR3 nucleotides read TGTGCCAACGGGGGATCCTCCTACAATGAGCAGTTCTTC. Encoded protein: CANGGSSYNEQFF. The full variable domain, rest sourced from reference TRBV2 and TRBJ2-1, is EPEVTQTPSHQVTQMGQEVILRCVPISNHLYFYWYRQILGQKVEFLVSFYNNEISEKSEIFDDQFSVERPDGSNFTLKIRSTKLEDSAMYFCANGGSSYNEQFFGPGTRLTVL.

The table lists this clone with a count of one. The CDR3 DNA reads TGTGCCAGCAGCGACGGACTAGCGGCTTACAATGAGCAGTTCTTC. It yields the protein CASSDGLAAYNEQFF. The chain is built from TRBV9 and TRBJ2-1; 10 nucleotides agree with TRBD2. The CDR3 is 15 amino acids. Germline lookup yields CDR1 SGDLS and CDR2 YYNGEE. Trimming removed 3 bases from V and 4 bases from J; junction bases left unmatched: 4.